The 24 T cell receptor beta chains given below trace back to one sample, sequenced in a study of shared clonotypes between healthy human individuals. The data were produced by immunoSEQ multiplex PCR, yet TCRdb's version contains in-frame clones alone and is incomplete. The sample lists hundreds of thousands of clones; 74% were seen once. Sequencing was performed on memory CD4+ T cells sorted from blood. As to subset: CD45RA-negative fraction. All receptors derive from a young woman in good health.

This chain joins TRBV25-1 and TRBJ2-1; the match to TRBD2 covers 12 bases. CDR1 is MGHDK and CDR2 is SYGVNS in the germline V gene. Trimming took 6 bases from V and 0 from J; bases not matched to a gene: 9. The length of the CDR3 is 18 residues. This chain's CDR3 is CASSAPGLAGLSYNEQFF. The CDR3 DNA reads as TGTGCCAGCAGCGCCCCGGGACTAGCGGGCCTCTCCTACAATGAGCAGTTCTTC. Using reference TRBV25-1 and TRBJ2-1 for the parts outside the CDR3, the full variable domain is EADIYQTPRYLVIGTGKKITLECSQTMGHDKMYWYQQDPGMELHLIHYSYGVNSTEKGDLSSESTVSRIRTEHFPLTLESARPSHTSQYLCASSAPGLAGLSYNEQFFGPGTRLTVL.

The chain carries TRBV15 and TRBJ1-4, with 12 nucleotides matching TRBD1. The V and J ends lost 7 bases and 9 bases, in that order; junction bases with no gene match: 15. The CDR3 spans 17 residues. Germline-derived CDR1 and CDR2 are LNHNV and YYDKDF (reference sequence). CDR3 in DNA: TGTGCCACCATATCGTCCCGGGACAGGGGGCGTAGTAAAAAACTGTTTTTT. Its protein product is CATISSRDRGRSKKLFF. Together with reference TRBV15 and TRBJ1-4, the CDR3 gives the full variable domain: DAMVIQNPRYQVTQFGKPVTLSCSQTLNHNVMYWYQQKSSQAPKLLFHYYDKDFNNEADTPDNFQSRRPNTSFCFLDIRSPGLGDTAMYLCATISSRDRGRSKKLFFGSGTQLSVL.

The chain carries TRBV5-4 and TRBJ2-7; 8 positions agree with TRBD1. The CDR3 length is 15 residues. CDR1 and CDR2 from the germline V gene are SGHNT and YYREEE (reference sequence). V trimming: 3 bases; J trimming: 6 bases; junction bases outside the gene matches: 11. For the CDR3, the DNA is TGTGCCAGCAGCTCGCCGGGACAGGCGCCTTCCGAGCAGTACTTC. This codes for CASSSPGQAPSEQYF.

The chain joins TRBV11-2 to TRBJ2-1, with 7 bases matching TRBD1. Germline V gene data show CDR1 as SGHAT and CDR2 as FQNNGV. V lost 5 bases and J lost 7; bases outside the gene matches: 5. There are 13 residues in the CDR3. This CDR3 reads CASSIGDSNEQFF. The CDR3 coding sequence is TGTGCCAGCAGCATCGGGGACAGTAATGAGCAGTTCTTC. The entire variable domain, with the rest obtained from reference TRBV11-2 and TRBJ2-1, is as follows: EAGVAQSPRYKIIEKRQSVAFWCNPISGHATLYWYQQILGQGPKLLIQFQNNGVVDDSQLPKDRFSAERLKGVDSTLKIQPAKLEDSAVYLCASSIGDSNEQFFGPGTRLTVL.

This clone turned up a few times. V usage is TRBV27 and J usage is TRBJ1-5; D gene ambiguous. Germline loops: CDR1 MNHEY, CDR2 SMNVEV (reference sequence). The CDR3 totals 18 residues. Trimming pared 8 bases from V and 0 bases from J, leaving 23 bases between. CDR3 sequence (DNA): TGTGCCAGCTCCGGAACATGGGGAACAGACTATAGCAATCAGCCCCAGCATTTT. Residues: CASSGTWGTDYSNQPQHF.

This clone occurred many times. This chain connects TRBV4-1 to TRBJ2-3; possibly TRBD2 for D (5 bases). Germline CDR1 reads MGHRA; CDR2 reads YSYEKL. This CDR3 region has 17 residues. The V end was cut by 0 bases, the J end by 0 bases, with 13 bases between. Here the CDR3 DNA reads TGCGCCAGCAGCCAAGATCAAGCGGTAACTAGCACAGATACGCAGTATTTT. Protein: CASSQDQAVTSTDTQYF.

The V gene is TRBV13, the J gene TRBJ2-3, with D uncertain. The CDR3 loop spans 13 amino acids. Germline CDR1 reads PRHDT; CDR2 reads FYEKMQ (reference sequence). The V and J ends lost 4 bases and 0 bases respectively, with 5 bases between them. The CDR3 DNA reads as TGTGCCAGCAGCTACGGGAGCACAGATACGCAGTATTTT. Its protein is CASSYGSTDTQYF. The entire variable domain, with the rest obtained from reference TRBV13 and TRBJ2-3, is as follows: AAGVIQSPRHLIKEKRETATLKCYPIPRHDTVYWYQQGPGQDPQFLISFYEKMQSDKGSIPDRFSAQQFSDYHSELNMSSLELGDSALYFCASSYGSTDTQYFGPGTRLTVL.

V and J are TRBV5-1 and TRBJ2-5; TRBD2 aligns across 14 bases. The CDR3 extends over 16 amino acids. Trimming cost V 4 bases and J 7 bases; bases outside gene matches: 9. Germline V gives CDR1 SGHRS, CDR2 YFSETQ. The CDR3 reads CASSIGLAGGRLTQYF. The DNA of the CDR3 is TGCGCCAGCAGCATCGGACTAGCGGGAGGTCGTTTGACCCAGTACTTC.

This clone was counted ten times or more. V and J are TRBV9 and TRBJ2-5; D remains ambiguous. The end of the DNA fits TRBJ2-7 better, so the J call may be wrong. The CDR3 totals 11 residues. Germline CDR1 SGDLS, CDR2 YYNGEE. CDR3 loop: CASSVGGEQYF. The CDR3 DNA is TGTGCCAGCAGCGTAGGGGGCGAGCAGTACTTC.

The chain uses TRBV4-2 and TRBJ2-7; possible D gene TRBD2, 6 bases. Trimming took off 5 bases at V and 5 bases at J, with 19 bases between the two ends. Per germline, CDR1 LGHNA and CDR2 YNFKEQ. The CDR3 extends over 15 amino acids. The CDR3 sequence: CASSLGGTHGNEQYF. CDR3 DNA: TGTGCCAGCAGCTTGGGCGGGACCCATGGCAACGAGCAGTACTTC.

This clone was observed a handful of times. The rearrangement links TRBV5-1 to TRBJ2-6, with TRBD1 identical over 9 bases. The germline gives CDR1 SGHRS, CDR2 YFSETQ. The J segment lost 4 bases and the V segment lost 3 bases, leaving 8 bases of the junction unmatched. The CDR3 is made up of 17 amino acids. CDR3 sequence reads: CASSWGTGYSGANVLTF. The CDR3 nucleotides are TGCGCCAGCAGCTGGGGGACAGGGTACAGCGGGGCCAACGTCCTGACTTTC.

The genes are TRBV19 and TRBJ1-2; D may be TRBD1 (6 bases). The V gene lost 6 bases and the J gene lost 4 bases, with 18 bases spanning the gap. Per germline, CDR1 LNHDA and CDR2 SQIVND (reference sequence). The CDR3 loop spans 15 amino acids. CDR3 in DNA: TGTGCCAGTAGCCCAAACAGGGAACGGGTCTATGGCTACACCTTC. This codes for CASSPNRERVYGYTF.

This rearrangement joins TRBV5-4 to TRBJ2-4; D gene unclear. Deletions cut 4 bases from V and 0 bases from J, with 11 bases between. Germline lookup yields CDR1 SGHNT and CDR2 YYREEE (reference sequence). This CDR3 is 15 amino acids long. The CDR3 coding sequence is TGTGCCAGCAGCGACCCAAAACTAGCCAAAAACATTCAGTACTTC. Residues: CASSDPKLAKNIQYF.

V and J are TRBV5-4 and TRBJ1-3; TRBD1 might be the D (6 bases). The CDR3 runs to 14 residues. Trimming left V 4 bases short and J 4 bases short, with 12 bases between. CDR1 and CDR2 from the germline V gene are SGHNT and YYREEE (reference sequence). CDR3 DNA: TGTGCCAGCAGCCCGAACAGGGCCGGAAACACCATATATTTT. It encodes CASSPNRAGNTIYF. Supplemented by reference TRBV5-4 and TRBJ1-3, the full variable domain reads ETGVTQSPTHLIKTRGQQVTLRCSSQSGHNTVSWYQQALGQGPQFIFQYYREEENGRGNFPPRFSGLQFPNYSSELNVNALELDDSALYLCASSPNRAGNTIYFGEGSWLTVV.

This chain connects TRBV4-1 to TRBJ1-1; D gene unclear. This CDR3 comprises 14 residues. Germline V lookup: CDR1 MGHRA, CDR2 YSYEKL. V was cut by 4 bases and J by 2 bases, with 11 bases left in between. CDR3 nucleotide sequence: TGCGCCAGCAGCCGCCTCCCCCTAAACACTGAAGCTTTCTTT. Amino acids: CASSRLPLNTEAFF.

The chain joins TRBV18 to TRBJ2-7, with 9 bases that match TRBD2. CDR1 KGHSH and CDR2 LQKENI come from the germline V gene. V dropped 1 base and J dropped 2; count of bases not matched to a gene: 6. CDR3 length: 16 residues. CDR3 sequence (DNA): TGTGCCAGCTCACCACTGTTGACTAGCGGAACCTACGAGCAGTACTTC. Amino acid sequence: CASSPLLTSGTYEQYF.

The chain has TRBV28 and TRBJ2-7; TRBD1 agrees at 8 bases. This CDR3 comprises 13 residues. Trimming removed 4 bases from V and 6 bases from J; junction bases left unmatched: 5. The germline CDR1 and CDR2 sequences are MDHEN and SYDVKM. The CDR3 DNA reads TGTGCCAGCAGTTGGGCAGGGGGCGTCGAGCAGTACTTC. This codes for CASSWAGGVEQYF.

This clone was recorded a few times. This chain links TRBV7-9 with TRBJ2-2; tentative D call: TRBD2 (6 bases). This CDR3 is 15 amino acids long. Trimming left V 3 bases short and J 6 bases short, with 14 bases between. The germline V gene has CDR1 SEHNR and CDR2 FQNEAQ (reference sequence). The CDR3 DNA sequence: TGTGCCAGCAGCTTCGGGACTGCATGGTCCGGGGAGCTGTTTTTT. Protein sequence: CASSFGTAWSGELFF.

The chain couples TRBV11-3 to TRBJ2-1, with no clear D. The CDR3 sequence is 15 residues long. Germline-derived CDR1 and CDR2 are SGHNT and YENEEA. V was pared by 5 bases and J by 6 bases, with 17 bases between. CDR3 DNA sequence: TGTGCCAGCAGCCCCGGGTCCCGCCAGGTCAATGAGCAGTTCTTC. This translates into CASSPGSRQVNEQFF.

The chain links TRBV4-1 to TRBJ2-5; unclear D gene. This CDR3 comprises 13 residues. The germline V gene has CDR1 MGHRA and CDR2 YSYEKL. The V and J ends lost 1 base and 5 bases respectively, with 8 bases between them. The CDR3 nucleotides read TGCGCCAGCAGCCAAGGAAGGGCGGAGACCCAGTACTTC. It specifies CASSQGRAETQYF.

The DNA for the CDR3 is TGTGCCACCAGCAGTCGTCAGGGGACTGAAGCTTTCTTT. This gives the protein CATSSRQGTEAFF. The chain couples TRBV15 to TRBJ1-1; D perhaps matches TRBD1 (6 bases). Germline CDR1 LNHNV, CDR2 YYDKDF (reference sequence). Trimming removed 3 bases from V and 5 bases from J, with 10 bases in between. This CDR3 spans 13 amino acids.

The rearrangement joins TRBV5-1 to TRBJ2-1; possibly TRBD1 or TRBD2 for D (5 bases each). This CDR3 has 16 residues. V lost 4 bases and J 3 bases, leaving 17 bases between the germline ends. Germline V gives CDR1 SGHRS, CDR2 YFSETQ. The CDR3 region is CASSGGTGTSYNEQFF. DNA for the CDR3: TGCGCCAGCAGCGGAGGAACCGGGACGAGCTACAATGAGCAGTTCTTC.

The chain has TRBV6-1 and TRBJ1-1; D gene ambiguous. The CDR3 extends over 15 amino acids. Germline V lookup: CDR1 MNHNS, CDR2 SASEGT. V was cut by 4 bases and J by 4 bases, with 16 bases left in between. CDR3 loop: CASSAQDGWGTEAFF. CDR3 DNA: TGTGCCAGCAGTGCCCAGGACGGGTGGGGCACTGAAGCTTTCTTT.

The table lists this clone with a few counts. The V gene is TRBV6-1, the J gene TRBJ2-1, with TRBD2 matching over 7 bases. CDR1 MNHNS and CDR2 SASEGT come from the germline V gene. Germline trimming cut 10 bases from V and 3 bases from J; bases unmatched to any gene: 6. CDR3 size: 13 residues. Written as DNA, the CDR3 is TGTGCCACCAGCGGGGCTTACTACAATGAGCAGTTCTTC. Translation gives CATSGAYYNEQFF.